In this sample, the clone carrying this TCR beta chain turned up many times. RNA was extracted from bulk tissue without any cell sorting. Trimming took 6 bases from V and 6 from J, leaving 14 bases between them. The CDR3 is 12 amino acids. Germline CDR1 reads SQVTM; CDR2 reads ANQGSEA. Three rounds of nested PCR, following a modified ARM-PCR protocol, produced the TCRbeta library. TCRdb processed the multiplex PCR reads anew with MiXCR; each CDR3 protein has one entry. Of over 110,000 distinct CDR3 sequences in the sample, approximately 70% were seen once. This entry comes from a study of tumor and adjacent non-tumor tissue in lung cancer. Study summary: Histology: under 15 adenocarcinoma, a couple of squamous cell carcinoma, 1 small cell lung cancer. Patients were aged about 30 to 85, 9 to 10 men and about 5 women, stage I to III. Each sample yielded around 4 million productive TCRbeta reads on average.

This clonotype was obtained from a man in his sixties with small cell lung cancer. The sequenced sample consisted of lung tumor tissue. J is TRBJ1-2 and V is TRBV29-1; D perhaps matches TRBD1 (5 bases). CDR3 nucleotide sequence: TGCAGCGTCCGGACAAGCGTCCATGGCTACACCTTC. Encoded protein: CSVRTSVHGYTF.